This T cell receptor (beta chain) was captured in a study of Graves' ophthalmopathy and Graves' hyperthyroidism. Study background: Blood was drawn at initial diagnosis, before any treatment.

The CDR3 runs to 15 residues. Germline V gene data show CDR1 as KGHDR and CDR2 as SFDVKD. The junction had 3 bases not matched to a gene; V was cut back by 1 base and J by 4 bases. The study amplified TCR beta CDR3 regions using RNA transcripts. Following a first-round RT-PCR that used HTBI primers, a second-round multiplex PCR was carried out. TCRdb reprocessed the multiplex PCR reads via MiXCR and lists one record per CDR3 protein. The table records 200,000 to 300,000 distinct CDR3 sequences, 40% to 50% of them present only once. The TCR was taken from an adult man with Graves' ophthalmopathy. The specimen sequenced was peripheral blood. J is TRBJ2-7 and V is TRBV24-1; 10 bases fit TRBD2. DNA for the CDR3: TGTGCCACCAGTGATTTTAGCGGGGGGCTATACGAGCAGTACTTC. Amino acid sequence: CATSDFSGGLYEQYF.